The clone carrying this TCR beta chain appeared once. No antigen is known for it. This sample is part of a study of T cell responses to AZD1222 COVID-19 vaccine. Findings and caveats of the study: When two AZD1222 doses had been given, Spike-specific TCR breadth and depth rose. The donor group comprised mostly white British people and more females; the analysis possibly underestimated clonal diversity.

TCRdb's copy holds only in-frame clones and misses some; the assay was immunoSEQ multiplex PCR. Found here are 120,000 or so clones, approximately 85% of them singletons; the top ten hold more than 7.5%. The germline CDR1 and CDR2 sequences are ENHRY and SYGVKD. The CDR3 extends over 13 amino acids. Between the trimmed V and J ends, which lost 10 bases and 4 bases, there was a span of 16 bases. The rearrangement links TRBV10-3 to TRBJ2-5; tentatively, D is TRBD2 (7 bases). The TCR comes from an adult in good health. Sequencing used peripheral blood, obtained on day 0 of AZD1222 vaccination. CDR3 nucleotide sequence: TGTGCCAGCACAGGGAGGGCCAGAGAGACCCAGTACTTC. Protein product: CASTGRARETQYF.